The 25 T cell receptor beta chains in this list originate from one sample, sequenced in a study of cytomegalovirus exposure and HLA in healthy donors. PCR involved 60 Vbeta and 13 Jbeta primers. The method was immunoSEQ multiplex PCR; TCRdb's version includes in-frame clones alone and lacks a portion of them. The table has a few hundred thousand clones, about nine tenths seen once; the top ten hold about 1.8%. The source material was PBMCs. The source is a girl aged 2 to 9 in good health and CMV-seronegative.

The chain couples TRBV6-1 to TRBJ1-2, with 7 bases fitting TRBD1. The germline V gene encodes CDR1 MNHNS and CDR2 SASEGT. The V gene end was trimmed by 5 bases and the J gene end by 2 bases; junction bases not matched to a gene: 8. The CDR3 is made up of 15 amino acids. The CDR3: CASSPVGQANYGYTF. CDR3 coding DNA: TGTGCCAGCAGTCCCGTCGGACAGGCGAACTATGGCTACACCTTC.

V is TRBV9 and J is TRBJ1-2; 10 nucleotides line up with TRBD1. The CDR3 spans 17 residues. V shed 0 bases and J 2 bases; nucleotides not matched to a gene: 7. The V gene's germline CDR1 is SGDLS and CDR2 YYNGEE. CDR3 loop: CASSVADRGRPNYGYTF. The CDR3 coding sequence is TGTGCCAGCAGCGTAGCTGACAGGGGGCGCCCGAACTATGGCTACACCTTC.

This clone has just one count. The chain combines TRBV15 with TRBJ1-4, with 10 nucleotides matching TRBD1. The CDR3 has 14 residues. V lost 4 bases and J lost 7; bases outside the gene matches: 3. Germline CDR1 and CDR2: LNHNV and YYDKDF (reference sequence). The CDR3 loop is CATSKDRGREKLFF. CDR3 coding DNA: TGTGCCACCAGCAAAGACAGGGGGCGTGAAAAACTGTTTTTT.

The genes are TRBV2 and TRBJ2-6, with D possibly TRBD2 on 5 matching bases. Germline CDR1 reads SNHLY; CDR2 reads FYNNEI. V shed 8 bases and J shed 0 bases, with 11 bases lying between them. This CDR3 region has 15 residues. The CDR3 nucleotides are TGTGCCAGCCGAAAGAGGGACTCTGGGGCCAACGTCCTGACTTTC. It yields the protein CASRKRDSGANVLTF.

The chain has TRBV7-9 and TRBJ2-5, with 12 bases matching TRBD1. Germline-derived CDR1 and CDR2 are SEHNR and FQNEAQ (reference sequence). After removal of 5 bases from V and 7 bases from J, the junction contained 14 bases not matched to a gene. The CDR3 loop spans 17 amino acids. CDR3 protein: CASSRLSGQGARGTQYF. For the CDR3, the DNA is TGTGCCAGCAGCCGCCTTTCGGGACAGGGGGCGCGAGGGACCCAGTACTTC.

The rearrangement uses TRBV5-6 and TRBJ2-3, with 7 positions matching TRBD1. V was clipped by 2 bases and J by 3 bases; unmatched bases: 9. The CDR3 has 16 residues. Germline V CDR1 and CDR2: SGHDT, YYEEEE. The CDR3 DNA reads as TGTGCCAGCAGCTTTTTAACAGGGGTTGTGACAGATACGCAGTATTTT. It yields the protein CASSFLTGVVTDTQYF.

This chain uses TRBV6-5 with TRBJ1-2, with a tentative D call TRBD1 (5 bases). Germline CDR1 reads MNHEY; CDR2 reads SVGAGI. The CDR3 is made up of 12 amino acids. Deletions cut 5 bases from V and 2 bases from J, with 6 bases between. This CDR3 is CASSPGNYGYTF. As DNA, the CDR3 is TGTGCCAGCAGTCCAGGGAACTATGGCTACACCTTC.

The chain carries TRBV7-9 and TRBJ2-3; 9 bases fit TRBD2. V shed 5 bases, J shed 2 bases, and the junction held 8 bases outside the gene matches. CDR1 and CDR2 from the germline V gene are SEHNR and FQNEAQ (reference sequence). The CDR3 covers 16 residues. In DNA, the CDR3 is TGTGCCAGCAGCCCCCAGGCGGGGGGGGACACAGATACGCAGTATTTT. This encodes CASSPQAGGDTDTQYF.

This clone was picked up a small number of times. The chain is built from TRBV25-1 and TRBJ1-1, with a tentative D call TRBD1 (5 bases). CDR1 is MGHDK, CDR2 SYGVNS, per germline. The V and J ends lost 6 bases and 0 bases respectively, with 14 bases between them. The CDR3 is made up of 15 amino acids. As DNA, the CDR3 is TGTGCCAGCAGAGATTGGGGGGGAATGAACACTGAAGCTTTCTTT. Translated: CASRDWGGMNTEAFF.

The gene calls are TRBV5-6 and TRBJ2-7; 10 nucleotides match TRBD2. Germline V gene sequence: CDR1 SGHDT, CDR2 YYEEEE. V dropped 4 bases and J dropped 3; count of bases not matched to a gene: 7. This CDR3 contains 15 residues. The CDR3 bases are TGTGCCAGCAGCAGGGACCCTAGCGGGAGCTACGAGCAGTACTTC. Translated: CASSRDPSGSYEQYF.

As regards this clone: Since no conserved phenylalanine or tryptophan closes the CDR3, a read error is the likely cause. It is unclear where the CDR3 begins or ends on the DNA, so no DNA is shown, and the CDR3 is as TCRdb lists it. V and J are TRBV7-2 and TRBJ1-1. The CDR3 spans 12 residues, counting both ends. The germline V gene encodes CDR1 SGHTA and CDR2 FQGNSA. CDR3 protein: CASSLMRDVRLS.

V is TRBV10-3 and J is TRBJ1-3; 7 bases agree with TRBD1. The CDR3 length is 18 residues. Germline V lookup: CDR1 ENHRY, CDR2 SYGVKD. Trimming cost V 5 bases and J 0 bases; bases outside gene matches: 13. The CDR3 sequence is CAISKSPGTATSGNTIYF. CDR3 DNA sequence: TGTGCCATCAGTAAATCGCCAGGGACAGCAACCTCTGGAAACACCATATATTTT.

The genes are TRBV7-8 and TRBJ2-7; weak D call: TRBD1 (6 bases). Germline V CDR1 and CDR2: SGHVS, FQNEAQ. This CDR3 is 13 amino acids long. Trimming took off 5 bases at V and 4 bases at J, with 12 bases between the two ends. The CDR3 coding sequence is TGTGCCAGCAGCATACAGGGAGCATACGAGCAGTACTTC. It translates to CASSIQGAYEQYF.

The rearrangement links TRBV25-1 to TRBJ1-5; D is unclear. The CDR3 is 12 amino acids. Germline-derived CDR1 and CDR2 are MGHDK and SYGVNS. V was clipped by 6 bases and J by 2 bases, with 5 bases between them. The CDR3 DNA reads as TGTGCCAGCAGGAGAGGCAATCAGCCCCAGCATTTT. It is translated as CASRRGNQPQHF.

The rearrangement links TRBV7-9 to TRBJ2-7, with a weak D call TRBD2 (5 bases). CDR1 and CDR2 from the germline V gene are SEHNR and FQNEAQ (reference sequence). The ends were cut back, 4 bases at V and 2 bases at J, with 15 bases in the middle. The CDR3 is made up of 15 amino acids. CDR3 residues: CASSSPGEGTYEQYF. CDR3 coding DNA: TGTGCCAGCAGCTCCCCAGGTGAGGGAACCTACGAGCAGTACTTC.

This clone was recorded once. This chain joins TRBV15 and TRBJ2-5; 7 bases are a match to TRBD1. V shed 8 bases, J shed 1 base, and the junction held 1 base outside the gene matches. Germline V CDR1 and CDR2: LNHNV, YYDKDF (reference sequence). CDR3 length equals 12 residues. CDR3 sequence reads: CATGQVQETQYF. The CDR3 bases are TGTGCCACCGGACAGGTCCAAGAGACCCAGTACTTC.

The rearrangement links TRBV7-9 to TRBJ2-5; 10 positions match TRBD1. The CDR3 spans 14 residues. Germline lookup yields CDR1 SEHNR and CDR2 FQNEAQ (reference sequence). V trimming: 5 bases; J trimming: 2 bases; junction bases outside the gene matches: 2. The CDR3 DNA reads TGTGCCAGCAGCCCGGACAGGGGGCAAGAGACCCAGTACTTC. Encoded protein: CASSPDRGQETQYF. The full variable domain, rest sourced from reference TRBV7-9 and TRBJ2-5, is DTGVSQNPRHKITKRGQNVTFRCDPISEHNRLYWYRQTLGQGPEFLTYFQNEAQLEKSRLLSDRFSAERPKGSFSTLEIQRTEQGDSAMYLCASSPDRGQETQYFGPGTRLLVL.

The chain employs TRBV11-2 and TRBJ1-1, with 7 positions matching TRBD1. CDR1 is SGHAT and CDR2 is FQNNGV in the germline V gene. Trimming cost V 3 bases and J 5 bases; bases outside gene matches: 6. The CDR3 covers 14 residues. CDR3 residues: CASSFEGAGTEAFF. CDR3 DNA sequence: TGTGCCAGCAGCTTCGAGGGGGCTGGGACTGAAGCTTTCTTT.

The chain has TRBV19 and TRBJ2-7, with TRBD1 matching 8 bases. V was pared by 7 bases and J by 3 bases, with 8 bases of the junction left unmatched. This CDR3 is built from 14 residues. Looked up from germline, CDR1 is LNHDA and CDR2 is SQIVND (reference sequence). The CDR3 loop is CASTPTGAFYEQYF. DNA for the CDR3: TGTGCCAGTACCCCGACAGGGGCTTTCTACGAGCAGTACTTC.

The chain recombines TRBV6-1 with TRBJ1-1; no definite D call. Trimming removed 7 bases from V and 1 base from J, with 10 bases in between. Germline V lookup: CDR1 MNHNS, CDR2 SASEGT. The CDR3 spans 13 residues. The CDR3 nucleotides are TGTGCCAGCATGAGACTTACGAACACTGAAGCTTTCTTT. Its protein product is CASMRLTNTEAFF.

The chain is built from TRBV6-6 and TRBJ2-1; no firm D call. Per the germline V gene, CDR1 is MNHNY and CDR2 is SVGAGI (reference sequence). V was cut by 6 bases and J by 5 bases, with 8 bases left in between. This CDR3 contains 12 residues. The CDR3 reads CASSSLDNEQFF. CDR3 nucleotide sequence: TGTGCCAGCAGCTCTCTAGACAATGAGCAGTTCTTC.

The chain has TRBV5-6 and TRBJ1-1, with a weak D call TRBD1 (6 bases). V was trimmed by 3 bases and J by 1 base, leaving 10 bases between them. Germline CDR1 reads SGHDT; CDR2 reads YYEEEE. The CDR3 runs to 14 residues. CDR3 amino acids: CASSWGRSNTEAFF. DNA of the CDR3: TGTGCCAGCAGCTGGGGGCGATCGAACACTGAAGCTTTCTTT.

The J gene is TRBJ1-1, the V gene TRBV28; D might be TRBD1 (6 bases). Germline-derived CDR1 and CDR2 are MDHEN and SYDVKM. The CDR3 sequence is 14 residues long. Trimming shortened V by 6 bases and J by 0 bases, and 11 bases separated the two germline ends. DNA for the CDR3: TGTGCCAGCAGGATAGGGGGATTGAACACTGAAGCTTTCTTT. Amino acid sequence: CASRIGGLNTEAFF.

CDR3 DNA: TGCAGCGTTGATAAGGGAAAGGAATTTAGCGACGAGCAGTACTTC. Amino acid sequence: CSVDKGKEFSDEQYF. The chain employs TRBV29-1 and TRBJ2-7; tentative D call: TRBD2 (5 bases). CDR3 length: 15 residues. V was trimmed by 3 bases and J by 5 bases, leaving 20 bases between them. The germline CDR1 and CDR2 sequences are SQVTM and ANQGSEA.

The chain has TRBV18 and TRBJ2-7; a weak D match, TRBD2 (5 bases). Germline assignment: CDR1 KGHSH and CDR2 LQKENI. The CDR3 extends over 12 amino acids. V dropped 1 base and J dropped 5 bases, with 6 bases sitting between them. The CDR3 region has the DNA TGTGCCAGCTCACCACGCGGGCACGAGCAGTACTTC. Protein product: CASSPRGHEQYF.